A single T cell receptor (beta chain) is shown here with its context. These data are taken from a study of T cell changes during pregnancy in multiple sclerosis. The trim removed 2 bases at V and 2 bases at J, leaving 8 bases unmatched. Per the germline V gene, CDR1 is MDHEN and CDR2 is SYDVKM. This CDR3 is 16 amino acids long. Data came from immunoSEQ multiplex PCR; TCRdb stores just in-frame clones and leaves some out. Among 80,000 to 95,000 clones listed, about 96% were seen once. J is TRBJ2-7 and V is TRBV28, with TRBD2 matching over 8 bases. This sequence originates from a female donor with multiple sclerosis, enrolled in a pregnancy study. The source was peripheral blood, collected in the second trimester of pregnancy. The CDR3 coding sequence is TGTGCCAGCAGTTTACCCCGGGGGGGCGATCCCTACGAGCAGTACTTC. Protein: CASSLPRGGDPYEQYF.